The T cell receptor beta chain described here comes from a study of T-cell memory formation after mild COVID-19. Study-level information: The TCR clusters were mostly specific to one donor. Regarding the study as a whole: Certain responding clones were present in pre-infection memory, suggesting participation of cross-reactive memory. CD4/CD8 balance held among clones contracting day 15 to 85, and later expanders leaned CD4+.

CDR1 and CDR2 (germline): KGHSH, LQKENI. The CDR3 is 15 residues long. Trimming removed 6 bases at V and 5 bases at J, with 19 bases between. The authors produced TCR alpha and TCR beta cDNA libraries with sample barcodes and UMIs by 5'RACE using constant-segment primers. One entry per CDR3 protein, called by TCRdb with MiXCR from the 5' RACE reads. The table lists fewer than 650,000 distinct CDR3 sequences, 17% of them singletons. Concerning this clonotype: The antigen is unknown.

The sequencing input was PBMCs or a T cell subset sorted from them (not recorded which). This chain uses TRBV18 with TRBJ1-1; D perhaps matches TRBD1 (6 bases). The sequence derives from an adult woman who had mild COVID-19 (a few samples of this study predate the infection). Cell type and time point are not known. CDR3 sequence reads: CASSENSRGSTEAFF. The DNA of the CDR3 is TGTGCCAGCTCCGAGAATTCCAGGGGAAGTACTGAAGCTTTCTTT.